The present T cell receptor (beta chain) was sequenced within a study of CD8+ T cells in alopecia areata. Extracted RNA was reverse transcribed, and the resulting cDNA served as sequencing template. Method: immunoSEQ multiplex PCR; TCRdb's copy keeps in-frame clones and lacks some. The data show some 42,000 clones, with roughly 92% seen just once and about 19% held by the top ten. Findings and caveats of the study: Significant decreases in scalp clonality and expanded CD8+ clones followed tofacitinib treatment. Especially in alopecia totalis/universalis, lesional scalp showed greater clonality than normal scalp did.

The treatment denotes: oral pan-JAK inhibitor, 5-10 mg twice daily. Researchers picked out CD4+ and CD8+ T cells from PBMCs by sorting. Regarding this clone: Antigen unknown.

Trimming removed 0 bases from V and 1 base from J; junction bases left unmatched: 4. CDR1 and CDR2 from the germline V gene are SGHTA and FQGNSA. This CDR3 contains 16 residues. V usage is TRBV7-2 and J usage is TRBJ2-5; 8 bases map to TRBD2. The sample in question was CD8+ T cells sorted from blood, obtained at week 24, from a patient treated with tofacitinib. The origin of this receptor is a human donor with alopecia areata. CDR3: CASSLAAGTSQETQYF. The DNA of the CDR3 is TGTGCCAGCAGCTTAGCGGCCGGGACTAGCCAAGAGACCCAGTACTTC.